This TCR beta chain was identified in a study of cytomegalovirus exposure and HLA in healthy donors. Remarks on this clone: Its antigen remains unidentified.

Overall study findings and caveats: More clonal expansion characterized HLA-associated TCR beta chains than equally common others in a later analysis.

As for the donors, each was a healthy bone marrow donor. Likely unrecorded immune exposures existed in these nominally healthy donors. V lost 2 bases and J lost 8; bases outside the gene matches: 13. This CDR3 has 16 amino acids. Per the germline V gene, CDR1 is MNHNS and CDR2 is SASEGT. Use of 60 Vbeta and 13 Jbeta primers characterized the PCR. Using immunoSEQ multiplex PCR, the repertoire was profiled, and TCRdb retains in-frame clones only, with some absent. The sample has over 200,000 clones; approximately 81% are singletons. This chain connects TRBV6-1 to TRBJ1-2; TRBD1 aligns across 8 bases. The sequence was obtained from a human donor in good health. What was sequenced was PBMCs. CDR3 nucleotide sequence: TGTGCCAGCAGTGAATTGGGCGCAGGGGGCTTGCGGGGCTACACCTTC. It yields the protein CASSELGAGGLRGYTF.